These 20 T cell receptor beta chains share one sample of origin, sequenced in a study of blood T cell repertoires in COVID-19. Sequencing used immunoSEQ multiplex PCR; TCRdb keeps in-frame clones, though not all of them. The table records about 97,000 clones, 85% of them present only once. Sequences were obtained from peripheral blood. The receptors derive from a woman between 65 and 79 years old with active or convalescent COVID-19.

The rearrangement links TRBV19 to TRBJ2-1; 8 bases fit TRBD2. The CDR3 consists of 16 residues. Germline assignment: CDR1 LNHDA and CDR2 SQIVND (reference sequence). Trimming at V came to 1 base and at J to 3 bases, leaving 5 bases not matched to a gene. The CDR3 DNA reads TGTGCCAGTAGTATAGTTAGCGGGACCCACTACAATGAGCAGTTCTTC. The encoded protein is CASSIVSGTHYNEQFF.

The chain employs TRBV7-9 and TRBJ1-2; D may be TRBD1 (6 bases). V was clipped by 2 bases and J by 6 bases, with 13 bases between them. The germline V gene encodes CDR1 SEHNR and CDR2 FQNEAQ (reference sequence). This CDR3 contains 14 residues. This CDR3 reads CASSLLGTQDGYTF. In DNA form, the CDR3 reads TGTGCCAGCAGCTTATTGGGGACACAGGATGGCTACACCTTC.

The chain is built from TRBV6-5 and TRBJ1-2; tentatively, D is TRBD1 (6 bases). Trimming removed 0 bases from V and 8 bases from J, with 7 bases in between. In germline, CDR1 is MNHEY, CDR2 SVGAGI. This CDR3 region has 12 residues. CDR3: CASSYSGAGYTF. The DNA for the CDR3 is TGTGCCAGCAGTTACTCGGGGGCAGGCTACACCTTC.

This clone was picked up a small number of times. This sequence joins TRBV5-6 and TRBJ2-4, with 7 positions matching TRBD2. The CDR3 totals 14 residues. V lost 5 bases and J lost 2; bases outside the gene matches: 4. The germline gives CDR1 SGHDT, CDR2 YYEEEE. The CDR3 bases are TGTGCCAGCAGTTCGACTAGCTCCAAAAACATTCAGTACTTC. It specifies CASSSTSSKNIQYF.

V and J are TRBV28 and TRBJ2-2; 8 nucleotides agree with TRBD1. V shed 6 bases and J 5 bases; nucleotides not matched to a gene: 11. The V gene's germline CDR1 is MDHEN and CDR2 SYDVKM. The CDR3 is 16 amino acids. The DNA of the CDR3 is TGTGCCAGCAGCCGTTTCGGACAGGGCGGGACCGGGGAGCTGTTTTTT. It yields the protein CASSRFGQGGTGELFF.

Here the CDR3 reads CASSQFPSGANTEAFF. CDR3 in DNA: TGCGCCAGCAGCCAGTTTCCCAGCGGGGCGAACACTGAAGCTTTCTTT. The chain joins TRBV4-1 to TRBJ1-1; D is possibly TRBD1 (5 bases). Per germline, CDR1 MGHRA and CDR2 YSYEKL. CDR3 length: 16 residues. V lost 3 bases and J lost 1, with 15 bases in between.

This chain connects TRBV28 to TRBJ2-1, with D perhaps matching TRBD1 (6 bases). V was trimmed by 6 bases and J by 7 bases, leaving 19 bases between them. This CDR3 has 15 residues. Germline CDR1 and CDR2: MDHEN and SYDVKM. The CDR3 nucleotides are TGTGCCAGCAGCACCACAGGGTCTGGAGATAATGAGCAGTTCTTC. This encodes CASSTTGSGDNEQFF.

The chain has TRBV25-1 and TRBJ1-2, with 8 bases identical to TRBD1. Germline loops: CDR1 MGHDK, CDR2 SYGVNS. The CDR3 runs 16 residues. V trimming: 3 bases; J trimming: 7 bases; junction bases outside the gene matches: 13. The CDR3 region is CASSDPKTGGLGGYTF. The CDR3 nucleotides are TGTGCCAGCAGTGATCCGAAAACAGGGGGTTTGGGTGGCTACACCTTC.

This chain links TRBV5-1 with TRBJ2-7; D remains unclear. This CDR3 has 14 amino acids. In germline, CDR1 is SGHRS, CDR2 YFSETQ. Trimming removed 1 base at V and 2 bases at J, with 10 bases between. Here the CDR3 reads CASSLTSGAYEQYF. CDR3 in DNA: TGCGCCAGCAGCTTGACTTCGGGTGCCTACGAGCAGTACTTC.

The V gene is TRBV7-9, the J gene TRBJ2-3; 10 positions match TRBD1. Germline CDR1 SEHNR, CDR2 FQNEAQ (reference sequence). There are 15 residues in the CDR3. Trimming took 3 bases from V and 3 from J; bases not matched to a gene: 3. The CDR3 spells CASSLTGQGTDTQYF. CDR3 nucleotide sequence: TGTGCCAGCAGCTTGACGGGACAGGGGACAGATACGCAGTATTTT.

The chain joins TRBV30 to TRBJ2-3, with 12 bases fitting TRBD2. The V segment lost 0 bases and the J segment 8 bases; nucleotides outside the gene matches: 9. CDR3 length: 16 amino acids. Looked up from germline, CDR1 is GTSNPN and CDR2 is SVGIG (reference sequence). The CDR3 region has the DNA TGTGCCTGGAGTGTTGAGCTAGCGGGAGGGCCTAGTACGCAGTATTTT. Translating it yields CAWSVELAGGPSTQYF.

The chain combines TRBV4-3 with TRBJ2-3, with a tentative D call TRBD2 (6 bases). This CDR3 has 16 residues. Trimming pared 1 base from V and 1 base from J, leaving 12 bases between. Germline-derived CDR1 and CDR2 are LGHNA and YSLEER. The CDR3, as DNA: TGCGCCAGCAGCCAAGGTGGCGGGGCGCGCACAGATACGCAGTATTTT. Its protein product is CASSQGGGARTDTQYF.

The CDR3: CASSFTTSGSTEQFF. CDR3 nucleotides: TGCGCCAGCAGCTTTACGACTAGCGGGAGCACTGAGCAGTTCTTC. V usage is TRBV5-1 and J usage is TRBJ2-1, with 12 nucleotides matching TRBD2. The CDR3 is made up of 15 amino acids. The J segment lost 9 bases and the V segment lost 2 bases, leaving 6 bases of the junction unmatched. The germline gives CDR1 SGHRS, CDR2 YFSETQ.

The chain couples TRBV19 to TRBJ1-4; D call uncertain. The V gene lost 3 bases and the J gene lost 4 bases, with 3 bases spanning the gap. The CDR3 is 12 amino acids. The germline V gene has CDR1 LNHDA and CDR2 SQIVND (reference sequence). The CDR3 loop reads CASSIGNEKLFF. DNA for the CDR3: TGTGCCAGTAGTATCGGTAATGAAAAACTGTTTTTT.

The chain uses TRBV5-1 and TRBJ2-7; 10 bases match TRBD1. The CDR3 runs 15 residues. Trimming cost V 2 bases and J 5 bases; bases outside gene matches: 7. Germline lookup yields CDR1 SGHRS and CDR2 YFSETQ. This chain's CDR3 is CASSFGGTGVNEQYF. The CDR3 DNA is TGCGCCAGCAGCTTTGGCGGGACAGGGGTTAACGAGCAGTACTTC.

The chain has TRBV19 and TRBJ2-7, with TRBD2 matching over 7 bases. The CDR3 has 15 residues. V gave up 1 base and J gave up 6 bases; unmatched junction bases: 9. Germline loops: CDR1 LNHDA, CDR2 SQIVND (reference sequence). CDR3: CASSIGGGAVSEQYF. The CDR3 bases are TGTGCCAGTAGTATAGGGGGAGGGGCCGTAAGCGAGCAGTACTTC.

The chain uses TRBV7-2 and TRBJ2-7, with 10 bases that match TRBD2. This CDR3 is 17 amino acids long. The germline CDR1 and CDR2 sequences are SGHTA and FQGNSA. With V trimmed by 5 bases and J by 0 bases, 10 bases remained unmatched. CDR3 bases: TGTGCCAGCAGCCCCCGGCCCGGACTAGCGGACTCCTACGAGCAGTACTTC. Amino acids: CASSPRPGLADSYEQYF.

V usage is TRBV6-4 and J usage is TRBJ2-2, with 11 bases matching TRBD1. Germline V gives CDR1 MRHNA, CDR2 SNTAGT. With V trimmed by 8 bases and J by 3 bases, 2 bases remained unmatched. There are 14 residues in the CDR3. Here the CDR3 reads CASRGQGDTGELFF. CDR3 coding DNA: TGTGCCAGCCGGGGACAGGGGGACACCGGGGAGCTGTTTTTT.

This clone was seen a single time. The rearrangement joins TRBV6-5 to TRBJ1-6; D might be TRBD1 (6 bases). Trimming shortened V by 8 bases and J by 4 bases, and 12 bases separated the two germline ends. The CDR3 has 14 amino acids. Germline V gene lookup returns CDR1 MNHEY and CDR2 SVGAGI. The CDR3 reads CASSEGGYNSPLHF. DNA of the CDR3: TGTGCCAGCTCCGAAGGGGGTTATAATTCACCCCTCCACTTT.

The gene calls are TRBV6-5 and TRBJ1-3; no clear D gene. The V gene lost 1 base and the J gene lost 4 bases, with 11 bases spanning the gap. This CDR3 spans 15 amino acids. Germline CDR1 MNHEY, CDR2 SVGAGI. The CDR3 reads CASSYYRGEGNTIYF. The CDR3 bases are TGTGCCAGCAGTTACTACCGCGGAGAGGGAAACACCATATATTTT.